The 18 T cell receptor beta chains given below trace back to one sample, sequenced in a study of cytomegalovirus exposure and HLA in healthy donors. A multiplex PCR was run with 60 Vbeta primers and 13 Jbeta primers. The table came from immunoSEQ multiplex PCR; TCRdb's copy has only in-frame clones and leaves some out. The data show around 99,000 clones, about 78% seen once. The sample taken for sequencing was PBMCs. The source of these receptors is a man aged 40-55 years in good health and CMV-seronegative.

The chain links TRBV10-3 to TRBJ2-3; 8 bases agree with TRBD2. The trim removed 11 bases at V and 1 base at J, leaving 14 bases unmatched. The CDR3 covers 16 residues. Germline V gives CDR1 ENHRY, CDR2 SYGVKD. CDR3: CAVSPGAGVGTDTQYF. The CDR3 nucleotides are TGTGCCGTGTCCCCGGGAGCGGGGGTAGGCACAGATACGCAGTATTTT.

The CDR3 loop is CASSLPGFEQYF. CDR3 bases: TGTGCCAGCAGTTTACCGGGATTCGAGCAGTACTTC. V and J are TRBV28 and TRBJ2-7; possibly TRBD2 for D (5 bases). With 2 bases removed from V and 6 bases from J, the gap between germline ends came to 8 bases. The V gene's germline CDR1 is MDHEN and CDR2 SYDVKM. The CDR3 is 12 residues long. Complete variable domain (other parts from reference TRBV28 and TRBJ2-7): DVKVTQSSRYLVKRTGEKVFLECVQDMDHENMFWYRQDPGLGLRLIYFSYDVKMKEKGDIPEGYSVSREKKERFSLILESASTNQTSMYLCASSLPGFEQYFGPGTRLTVT.

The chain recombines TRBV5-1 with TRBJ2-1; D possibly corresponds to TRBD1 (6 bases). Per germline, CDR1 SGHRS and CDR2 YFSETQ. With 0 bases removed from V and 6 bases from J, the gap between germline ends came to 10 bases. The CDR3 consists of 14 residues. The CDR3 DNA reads TGCGCCAGCAGCTTGGGGACCAGGGGCAATGAGCAGTTCTTC. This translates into CASSLGTRGNEQFF.

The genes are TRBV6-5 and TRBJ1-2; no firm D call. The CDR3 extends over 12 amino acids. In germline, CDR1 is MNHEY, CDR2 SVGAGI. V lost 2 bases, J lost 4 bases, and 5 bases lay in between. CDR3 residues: CASSYGSYGYTF. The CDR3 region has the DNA TGTGCCAGCAGTTACGGGAGCTATGGCTACACCTTC.

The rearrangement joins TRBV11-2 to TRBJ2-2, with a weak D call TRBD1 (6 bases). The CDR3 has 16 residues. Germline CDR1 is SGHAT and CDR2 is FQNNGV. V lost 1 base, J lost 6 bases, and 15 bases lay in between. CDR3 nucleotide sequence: TGTGCCAGCAGCTTAGGAGGGGGATACGCAGCCGGGGAGCTGTTTTTT. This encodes CASSLGGGYAAGELFF.

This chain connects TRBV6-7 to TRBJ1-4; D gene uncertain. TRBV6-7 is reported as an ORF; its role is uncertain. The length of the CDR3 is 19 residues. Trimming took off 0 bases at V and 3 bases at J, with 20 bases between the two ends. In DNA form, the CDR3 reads TGTGCCAGCAGTTACTCGAGATCTTGCGGCCGACCGCCTAATGAAAAACTGTTTTTT. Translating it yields CASSYSRSCGRPPNEKLFF.

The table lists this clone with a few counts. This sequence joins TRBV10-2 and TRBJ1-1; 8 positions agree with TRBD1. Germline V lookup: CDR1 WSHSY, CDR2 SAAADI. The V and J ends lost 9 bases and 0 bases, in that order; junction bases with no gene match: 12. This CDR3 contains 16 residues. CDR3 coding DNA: TGCGCCAGTAGATTCACGGGACAGGCGGTGAACACTGAAGCTTTCTTT. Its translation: CASRFTGQAVNTEAFF.

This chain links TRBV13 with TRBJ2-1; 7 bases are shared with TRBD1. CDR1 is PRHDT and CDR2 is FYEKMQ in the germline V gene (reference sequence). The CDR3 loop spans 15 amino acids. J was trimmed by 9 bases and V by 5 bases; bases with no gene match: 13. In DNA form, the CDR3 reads TGTGCCAGCAGCCACGAAGGGGGCAAGGTTAGTGAGCAGTTCTTC. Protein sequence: CASSHEGGKVSEQFF. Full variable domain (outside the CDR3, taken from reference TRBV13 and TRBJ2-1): AAGVIQSPRHLIKEKRETATLKCYPIPRHDTVYWYQQGPGQDPQFLISFYEKMQSDKGSIPDRFSAQQFSDYHSELNMSSLELGDSALYFCASSHEGGKVSEQFFGPGTRLTVL.

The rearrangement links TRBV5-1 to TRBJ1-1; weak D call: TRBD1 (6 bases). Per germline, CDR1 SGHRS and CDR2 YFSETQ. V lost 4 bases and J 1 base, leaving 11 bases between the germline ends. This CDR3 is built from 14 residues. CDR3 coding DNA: TGCGCCAGCAGCGCACGGACAGAGAACACTGAAGCTTTCTTT. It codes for CASSARTENTEAFF.

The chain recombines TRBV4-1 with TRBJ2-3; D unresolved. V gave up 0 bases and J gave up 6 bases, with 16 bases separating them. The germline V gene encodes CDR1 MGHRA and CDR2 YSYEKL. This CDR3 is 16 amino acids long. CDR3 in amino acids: CASSQDSTDIYDTQYF. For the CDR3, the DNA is TGCGCCAGCAGCCAAGACTCCACAGATATTTACGATACGCAGTATTTT.

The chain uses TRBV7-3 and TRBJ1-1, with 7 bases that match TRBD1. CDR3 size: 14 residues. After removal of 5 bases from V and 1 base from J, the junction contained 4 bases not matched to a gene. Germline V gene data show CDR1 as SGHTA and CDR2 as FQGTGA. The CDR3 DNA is TGTGCCAGCAGCGCCGGGACAGCGAACACTGAAGCTTTCTTT. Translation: CASSAGTANTEAFF.

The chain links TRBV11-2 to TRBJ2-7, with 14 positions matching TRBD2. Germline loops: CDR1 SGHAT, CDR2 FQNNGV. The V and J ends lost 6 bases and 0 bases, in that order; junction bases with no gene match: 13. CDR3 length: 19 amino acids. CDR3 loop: CASRKPGLAGAVSSYEQYF. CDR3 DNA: TGTGCCAGCAGAAAACCGGGACTAGCGGGAGCTGTCAGCTCCTACGAGCAGTACTTC.

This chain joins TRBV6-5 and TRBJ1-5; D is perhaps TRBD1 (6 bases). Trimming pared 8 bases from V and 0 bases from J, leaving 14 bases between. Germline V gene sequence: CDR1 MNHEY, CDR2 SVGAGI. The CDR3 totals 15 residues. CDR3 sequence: CASGRGGYSNQPQHF. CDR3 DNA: TGTGCCAGCGGGAGGGGGGGGTATAGCAATCAGCCCCAGCATTTT.

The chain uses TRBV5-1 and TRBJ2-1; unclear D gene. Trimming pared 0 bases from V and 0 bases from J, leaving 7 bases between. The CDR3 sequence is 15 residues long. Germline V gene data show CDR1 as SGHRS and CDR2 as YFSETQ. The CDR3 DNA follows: TGCGCCAGCAGCTTGGCACAAAGCTCCTACAATGAGCAGTTCTTC. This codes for CASSLAQSSYNEQFF.

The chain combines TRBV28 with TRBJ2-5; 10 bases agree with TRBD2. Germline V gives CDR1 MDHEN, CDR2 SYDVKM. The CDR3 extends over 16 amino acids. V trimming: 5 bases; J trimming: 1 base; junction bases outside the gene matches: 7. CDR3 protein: CASSPGLAAGQETQYF. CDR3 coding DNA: TGTGCCAGCAGTCCCGGACTAGCGGCCGGCCAAGAGACCCAGTACTTC.

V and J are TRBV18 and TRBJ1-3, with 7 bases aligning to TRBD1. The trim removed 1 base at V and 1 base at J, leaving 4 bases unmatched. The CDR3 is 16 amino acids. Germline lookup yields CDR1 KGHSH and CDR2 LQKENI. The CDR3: CASSPQKGASGNTIYF. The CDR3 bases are TGTGCCAGCTCACCACAGAAGGGGGCTTCTGGAAACACCATATATTTT.

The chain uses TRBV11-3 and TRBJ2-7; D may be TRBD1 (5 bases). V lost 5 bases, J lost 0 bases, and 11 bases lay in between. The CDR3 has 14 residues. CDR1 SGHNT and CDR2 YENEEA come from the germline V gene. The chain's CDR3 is CASSEQASSYEQYF. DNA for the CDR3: TGTGCCAGCAGCGAACAGGCTTCCTCCTACGAGCAGTACTTC.

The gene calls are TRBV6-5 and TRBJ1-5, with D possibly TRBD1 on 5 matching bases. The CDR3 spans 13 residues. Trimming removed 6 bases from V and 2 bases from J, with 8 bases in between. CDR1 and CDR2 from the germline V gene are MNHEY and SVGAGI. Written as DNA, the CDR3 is TGTGCCAGCAGAGGACAACGCAATCAGCCCCAGCATTTT. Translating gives CASRGQRNQPQHF.